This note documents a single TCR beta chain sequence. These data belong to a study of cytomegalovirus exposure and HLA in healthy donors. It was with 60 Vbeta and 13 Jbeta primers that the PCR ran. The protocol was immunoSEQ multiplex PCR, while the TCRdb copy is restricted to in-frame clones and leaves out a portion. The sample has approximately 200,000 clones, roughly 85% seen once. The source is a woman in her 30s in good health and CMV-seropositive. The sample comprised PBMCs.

The CDR3 loop reads CASSPGHSYNEQFF. The DNA for the CDR3 is TGTGCCAGCAGTCCGGGACACTCCTACAATGAGCAGTTCTTC. The rearrangement uses TRBV27 and TRBJ2-1; D may be TRBD1 (6 bases). CDR3 size: 14 residues. V was clipped by 5 bases and J by 0 bases, with 8 bases between them. Germline V gene data show CDR1 as MNHEY and CDR2 as SMNVEV (reference sequence).